This TCR beta chain was observed in a study of response to subunit inactivated influenza vaccine. Study results and limitations: Every seasonal influenza vaccination brings in few new T cells, the authors suggested.

TCRdb independently ran MiXCR on the RT-PCR reads; one entry per CDR3 protein. Of about 800,000 distinct CDR3 sequences in the sample, 21% were seen once. Germline lookup yields CDR1 SQVTM and CDR2 ANQGSEA. Trimming at V came to 4 bases and at J to 2 bases, leaving 5 bases not matched to a gene. The CDR3 is 13 residues long. This clonotype was seen at least ten times. What it binds is unknown. This material consisted of PBMCs from blood, taken around 5 days after vaccination. The V and J genes are TRBV29-1 and TRBJ2-7, with TRBD1 identical over 7 bases. The clonotype originates from a man in his fifties who received an inactivated influenza vaccine. CDR3 sequence reads: CSVVRQGAYEQYF. The CDR3 nucleotides read TGCAGCGTTGTCCGACAGGGAGCCTACGAGCAGTACTTC.